The 11 T cell receptor beta chains in this list originate from one sample, sequenced in a study of T cells expressing NK-cell markers. Reanalyzing the 5' RACE reads, TCRdb keeps one entry per CDR3 protein, without DNA. This table lists under 600,000 distinct CDR3 sequences. Sequencing was carried out using blood T cells: a sorted CD56 or NKG2C T cell subset, CD4+ or CD8+ T cells, or bulk PBMC T cells (not recorded which). The receptors come from a woman aged 45-59 years in good health.

The J gene is TRBJ2-7, the V gene TRBV18; TCRdb calls TRBD1, which cannot be checked without DNA. The CDR3 is 14 residues long. Germline V gives CDR1 KGHSH, CDR2 LQKENI. The CDR3 protein is CASSPETGSYEQYF.

The chain links TRBV7-3 to TRBJ2-7; the TCRdb call, TRBD1, lacks DNA for checking. Germline V gives CDR1 SGHTA, CDR2 FQGTGA. The CDR3 consists of 15 residues. This CDR3 is CASSTRQGASYEQYF.

This chain links TRBV12-3 or TRBV12-4 with TRBJ2-7; TCRdb indicates TRBD1, and absent DNA this call remains unverified. The CDR3 loop spans 12 amino acids. CDR3 amino acids: CASSLQGQEQYF.

The chain is built from TRBV3-1 and TRBJ1-1; checking the TCRdb D call of TRBD1 is not possible without DNA. This CDR3 is 14 amino acids long. Germline CDR1 LGHDT, CDR2 YNNKEL (reference sequence). CDR3: CASSPMGQNTEAFF.

V usage is TRBV29-1 and J usage is TRBJ1-2; TCRdb designates TRBD1, a call that cannot be tested without DNA. This CDR3 spans 12 amino acids. The germline gives CDR1 SQVTM, CDR2 ANQGSEA. CDR3 protein: CSGGDRAYGYTF.

The rearrangement joins TRBV20-1 to TRBJ1-5; the D gene TCRdb calls, TRBD1, cannot be checked with no DNA. Germline CDR1 and CDR2: DFQATT and SNEGSKA (reference sequence). This CDR3 is built from 14 residues. CDR3 region: CSAWTGNSNQPQHF.

V is TRBV27 and J is TRBJ2-7. The CDR3 consists of 14 residues. The germline gives CDR1 MNHEY, CDR2 SMNVEV (reference sequence). The CDR3 protein is CASSFRGGSNEQYF.

This chain uses TRBV3-1 with TRBJ2-1. Germline V lookup: CDR1 LGHDT, CDR2 YNNKEL (reference sequence). This CDR3 spans 17 amino acids. The CDR3 loop is CASSQDPSGQGYNEQFF.

This chain links TRBV20-1 with TRBJ1-4; the D call from TCRdb, TRBD1, cannot be confirmed without DNA. CDR1 DFQATT and CDR2 SNEGSKA come from the germline V gene (reference sequence). CDR3 length: 14 amino acids. The CDR3 sequence is CSATPGMFREKLFF.

J is TRBJ1-4 and V is TRBV5-1; the D call of TRBD1 rests on TCRdb alone, since no DNA is present to check it. Germline CDR1 is SGHRS and CDR2 is YFSETQ. The CDR3 totals 13 residues. CDR3 protein: CASSGTGNEKLFF.

This chain connects TRBV18 to TRBJ2-5; TCRdb proposes TRBD1, but this gene call is untestable without DNA. Germline CDR1 is KGHSH and CDR2 is LQKENI. The CDR3 has 14 residues. This CDR3 reads CASSPGDRGETQYF.